This T cell receptor beta chain emerged from a study of graft-versus-host responses after intestinal transplantation. The wider study: Induction using anti-thymocyte globulin, followed by tacrolimus and steroids for 3 to 4 years, was given to all recipients. Study-wide findings and caveats: Early post-transplant HvG declines tracked with peak circulating GvH clone levels. Within allografts, high graft-versus-host to host-versus-graft clonal ratios were seen among patients with graft-donor T cell macrochimerism.

Germline V gene lookup returns CDR1 SGHTA and CDR2 FQGTGA. This CDR3 is built from 14 residues. The germline V and J ends were trimmed by 2 bases and 7 bases, with 12 bases remaining between them. On this clone itself: Its antigen is undetermined.

The method was immunoSEQ multiplex PCR; TCRdb's version includes in-frame clones alone and lacks a portion of them. The sample lists about 110,000 clones, about 94% occurring once. The sequencing used unstimulated CD8+ T cells sorted from spleen or lymph node cells, collected before intestinal transplant. The clonotype originates from a human donor who received an intestinal transplant. This chain connects TRBV7-3 to TRBJ2-1; D ambiguous. The CDR3 loop is CASSLGGLGNEQFF. The CDR3 region has the DNA TGTGCCAGCAGCTTAGGTGGGCTGGGGAATGAGCAGTTCTTC.